This TCR beta chain comes out of a study of CXCR3-negative and CXCR3-positive naive CD8 T cells. General study points: Comparison of naive cells showed more hydrophobic TRB CDR3s in CXCR3-positive than in CXCR3-negative naive cells.

Germline lookup yields CDR1 LGHDT and CDR2 YNNKEL (reference sequence). The CDR3 has 16 amino acids. As to this clonotype: The antigen is unknown.

In preparing the TRB cDNA libraries, 5' RACE with UMI labels was used. Reprocessing the 5' RACE reads, TCRdb reports a single entry for every CDR3 protein and omits DNA. Its table lists some 110,000 distinct CDR3 sequences. This sequence originates from a human donor in good health. Some clones in this sample may be carry-over from other donors' samples. The V gene is TRBV3-1, the J gene TRBJ2-2; the D call of TRBD2 rests on TCRdb alone, since no DNA is present to check it. The sample comprised naive CXCR3+ CD8+ T cells from blood. Indicated subset: CD45RO-CCR7+CD27+CD95- naive CD8+ T cells expressing CXCR3 (TNR3+). The CDR3 loop is CASSPITGRISGELFF.